This is a list of T cell receptor beta chains from one sample in a study of post-analysis software for immune sequencing data. TCRdb processed the PCR reads anew with MiXCR; each CDR3 protein has one entry. The sample includes some 190,000 distinct CDR3 sequences, roughly 30% of them seen just once. The sample comprised blood. These receptors were taken from a girl under 18 with multiple sclerosis. Each CDR3 is given with its conserved first and last residue. D genes are given only for firm matches. Clone size is stated in some rows and not others, as once, few, many or a class when expanded.

v_call: TRBV7-2; j_call: TRBJ2-3; clone_size: many; d_call: TRBD2; cdr3_nt: TGTGCCAGCAGCCGATCCGGGACTAGCGGGAGATCAGATACGCAGTATTTT; cdr3_aa: CASSRSGTSGRSDTQYF
v_call: TRBV7-2; j_call: TRBJ2-3; clone_size: few; d_call: TRBD2; cdr3_nt: TGTGCCAGCAGCTCCCGGGGGGGCCCCGATACGCAGTATTTT; cdr3_aa: CASSSRGGPDTQYF
v_call: TRBV12-3/TRBV12-4; j_call: TRBJ2-7; clone_size: NA; d_call: NA; cdr3_nt: TGTGCCAGCAGTTATACAACGACCTACGAGCAGTACTTC; cdr3_aa: CASSYTTTYEQYF
v_call: TRBV20-1; j_call: TRBJ2-1; clone_size: few; d_call: NA; cdr3_nt: TGCGGGGGGGGCCTGCCGCCCAATGAGCAGTTCTTC; cdr3_aa: CGGGLPPNEQFF
v_call: TRBV12-3/TRBV12-4; j_call: TRBJ2-3; clone_size: once; d_call: TRBD1; cdr3_nt: TGTGCCAGCAGTTTAGTTCGGGGACAGGTGAGAACAGATACGCAGTATTTT; cdr3_aa: CASSLVRGQVRTDTQYF
v_call: TRBV4-1; j_call: TRBJ2-7; clone_size: many; d_call: TRBD2; cdr3_nt: TGCGCCAGCAGCCAAGTACCGGGACTAGCGGGAGACGAGCAGTACTTC; cdr3_aa: CASSQVPGLAGDEQYF
v_call: TRBV7-2; j_call: TRBJ2-7; clone_size: NA; d_call: TRBD2; cdr3_nt: TGTGCCAGCAGCCCCCAGGGACTAGCGGGCTACAATGAGCAGTACTTC; cdr3_aa: CASSPQGLAGYNEQYF
v_call: TRBV14; j_call: TRBJ2-1; clone_size: many; d_call: TRBD1; cdr3_nt: TGTGCCAGCAGCGGCCGGGACAGGGGCCATTACAATGAGCAGTTCTTC; cdr3_aa: CASSGRDRGHYNEQFF
v_call: TRBV20-1; j_call: TRBJ2-1; clone_size: NA; d_call: TRBD1; cdr3_nt: TGCAGTGCTAGCGAGAATATAGGGGACAGGGTGTACAATGAGCAGTTCTTC; cdr3_aa: CSASENIGDRVYNEQFF
v_call: TRBV20-1; j_call: TRBJ2-1; clone_size: many; d_call: NA; cdr3_nt: TGCAGTGCTAGCGGGAGCAGATATGAGCAGTTCTTC; cdr3_aa: CSASGSRYEQFF
v_call: TRBV20-1; j_call: TRBJ2-3; clone_size: NA; d_call: TRBD2; cdr3_nt: TGCAGTGCTAGATCGCCGGGACTACGCACAGATACGCAGTATTTT; cdr3_aa: CSARSPGLRTDTQYF
v_call: TRBV20-1; j_call: TRBJ1-5; clone_size: few; d_call: NA; cdr3_nt: TGCAGTGCTTTACAGGGCAGCTCCGGGCAGCCCCAGCATTTT; cdr3_aa: CSALQGSSGQPQHF
v_call: TRBV5-1; j_call: TRBJ2-3; clone_size: few; d_call: NA; cdr3_nt: TGCGCCGGCAGCATCAAACAGGGTTCCACAGATACGCAGTATTTT; cdr3_aa: CAGSIKQGSTDTQYF
v_call: TRBV6-6; j_call: TRBJ2-3; clone_size: NA; d_call: TRBD2; cdr3_nt: TGTGCCAGCAGTTTACCGGGACTAGCGGGAGTGGGGGCAGATACGCAGTATTTT; cdr3_aa: CASSLPGLAGVGADTQYF
v_call: TRBV3-1; j_call: TRBJ2-7; clone_size: many; d_call: TRBD2; cdr3_nt: TGTGCCAGCAGCCGGAGCGGGATCTTGTACGAGCAGTACTTC; cdr3_aa: CASSRSGILYEQYF
v_call: TRBV6-2/TRBV6-3; j_call: TRBJ1-1; clone_size: NA; d_call: NA; cdr3_nt: TGTGCCAGCAGTGTAGGGGCGGCCACTGAAGCTTTCTTT; cdr3_aa: CASSVGAATEAFF
v_call: TRBV6-5; j_call: TRBJ1-5; clone_size: few; d_call: NA; cdr3_nt: TGTGCCAGCCAGCCAGGAGGACTAAGCAATCAGCCCCAGCATTTT; cdr3_aa: CASQPGGLSNQPQHF
v_call: TRBV7-2; j_call: TRBJ1-2; clone_size: many; d_call: NA; cdr3_nt: TGTGCCAGCAGCTTAGGGGGGGAAGAGGGCTACACCTTC; cdr3_aa: CASSLGGEEGYTF
v_call: TRBV7-2; j_call: TRBJ2-7; clone_size: NA; d_call: NA; cdr3_nt: TGTGCCAGCAGGCTGGGGAACGAGCAGTACTTC; cdr3_aa: CASRLGNEQYF
v_call: TRBV7-2; j_call: TRBJ2-3; clone_size: few; d_call: TRBD2; cdr3_nt: TGTGCCAGCAGCTTAGCTCCTAGCGGGGGGGCCGCGGGTACGCAGTATTTT; cdr3_aa: CASSLAPSGGAAGTQYF
v_call: TRBV9; j_call: TRBJ1-6; clone_size: NA; d_call: NA; cdr3_nt: TGTGCCAGCAGCGTAGGAGTTAGGAGCTCCTATAATTCACCCCTCCACTTT; cdr3_aa: CASSVGVRSSYNSPLHF
v_call: TRBV7-9; j_call: TRBJ1-1; clone_size: few; d_call: NA; cdr3_nt: TGTGCCAGCAGCTCAAGGGAGGACACTGAAGCTTTCTTT; cdr3_aa: CASSSREDTEAFF
v_call: TRBV7-3; j_call: TRBJ2-7; clone_size: NA; d_call: TRBD1; cdr3_nt: TGTGCCAGCAGCCTAAAGCCGGGACAGAGATCCTACGAGCAGTACTTC; cdr3_aa: CASSLKPGQRSYEQYF
v_call: TRBV9; j_call: TRBJ2-5; clone_size: few; d_call: TRBD2; cdr3_nt: TGTGCCAGCAGCGCTGCGAGCGGGAGTCAAGAGACCCAGTACTTC; cdr3_aa: CASSAASGSQETQYF
v_call: TRBV6-5; j_call: TRBJ1-1; clone_size: NA; d_call: NA; cdr3_nt: TGTGCCAGCAACAGCGCCGGACAAGCTTTCTTT; cdr3_aa: CASNSAGQAFF
v_call: TRBV3-1; j_call: TRBJ2-1; clone_size: few; d_call: TRBD2; cdr3_nt: TGTGCCAGCAGCCAAAAAGTTTTGGCTAGCGGGATCCATGAGCAGTTCTTC; cdr3_aa: CASSQKVLASGIHEQFF
v_call: TRBV12-3/TRBV12-4; j_call: TRBJ2-7; clone_size: NA; d_call: TRBD2; cdr3_nt: TGTGCCAGCAGCTCCACTGCGGGAGGGAGCTCCTACGAGCAGTACTTC; cdr3_aa: CASSSTAGGSSYEQYF
v_call: TRBV5-1; j_call: TRBJ1-1; clone_size: many; d_call: TRBD1; cdr3_nt: TGCGCCAGCAGCTACCGGACAGGGGGCGGCACTGAAGCTTTCTTT; cdr3_aa: CASSYRTGGGTEAFF
v_call: TRBV6-5; j_call: TRBJ1-2; clone_size: few; d_call: NA; cdr3_nt: TGTGCCAGCAGTTATAGGACCGAGTCGGCTTTCGCCTTTGGCTACACCTTC; cdr3_aa: CASSYRTESAFAFGYTF
v_call: TRBV4-1; j_call: TRBJ2-7; clone_size: NA; d_call: TRBD2; cdr3_nt: TGCGCCGGCAGCCAAGACGAGCGGGGACCCTACGAGCAGTACTTC; cdr3_aa: CAGSQDERGPYEQYF
v_call: TRBV29-1; j_call: TRBJ1-4; clone_size: NA; d_call: NA; cdr3_nt: TGCAGCGTTGGTATGGGACCTAATGAAAAACTGTTTTTT; cdr3_aa: CSVGMGPNEKLFF
v_call: TRBV30; j_call: TRBJ1-1; clone_size: few; d_call: TRBD1; cdr3_nt: TGTGCCGGGACAGCTATAGACCTGGAAGCTTTCTTT; cdr3_aa: CAGTAIDLEAFF
v_call: TRBV30; j_call: TRBJ1-2; clone_size: NA; d_call: NA; cdr3_nt: TGTGCCTGGGCCCGACGGATCTATGGCTACACCTTC; cdr3_aa: CAWARRIYGYTF
v_call: TRBV19; j_call: TRBJ2-2; clone_size: few; d_call: NA; cdr3_nt: TGTGCCAGTAGGCCTATCGCGAACACCGGGGAGCTGTTTTTT; cdr3_aa: CASRPIANTGELFF
v_call: TRBV6-4; j_call: TRBJ2-3; clone_size: many; d_call: NA; cdr3_nt: TGTGCCAGCAGTGAAGTATCCGGTACAGATACGCAGTATTTT; cdr3_aa: CASSEVSGTDTQYF
v_call: TRBV5-4; j_call: TRBJ1-5; clone_size: NA; d_call: NA; cdr3_nt: TGTGCCAGCAGCTTGGACCCAAATCAGCCCCGGCATTTT; cdr3_aa: CASSLDPNQPRHF
v_call: TRBV7-2; j_call: TRBJ2-1; clone_size: NA; d_call: NA; cdr3_nt: TGTGCCAGCAGCTTGAGCTTTGAGCAGTTCTTC; cdr3_aa: CASSLSFEQFF
v_call: TRBV5-1; j_call: TRBJ2-5; clone_size: NA; d_call: NA; cdr3_nt: TGCGCCAGCAGCGTAGTGGGAGAGACCCAGTACTTC; cdr3_aa: CASSVVGETQYF
v_call: TRBV2; j_call: TRBJ2-1; clone_size: NA; d_call: NA; cdr3_nt: TGTGCCAGCAGTGGGACGTTCTACAATGAGCAGTTCTTC; cdr3_aa: CASSGTFYNEQFF
v_call: TRBV20-1; j_call: TRBJ1-2; clone_size: many; d_call: NA; cdr3_nt: TGCAGTGCTAGCCAGAAAGGCTATGGCTACACCTTC; cdr3_aa: CSASQKGYGYTF
v_call: TRBV5-1; j_call: TRBJ2-1; clone_size: NA; d_call: NA; cdr3_nt: TGCGCCAGCAGGCTGAGGGGGTCGGCCTCTTCCGATGAGCAGTTCTTC; cdr3_aa: CASRLRGSASSDEQFF
v_call: TRBV2; j_call: TRBJ2-5; clone_size: few; d_call: NA; cdr3_nt: TGTGCCAGCATCAGAACCCGGGGAGTCGGCGAGACCCAGTACTTC; cdr3_aa: CASIRTRGVGETQYF